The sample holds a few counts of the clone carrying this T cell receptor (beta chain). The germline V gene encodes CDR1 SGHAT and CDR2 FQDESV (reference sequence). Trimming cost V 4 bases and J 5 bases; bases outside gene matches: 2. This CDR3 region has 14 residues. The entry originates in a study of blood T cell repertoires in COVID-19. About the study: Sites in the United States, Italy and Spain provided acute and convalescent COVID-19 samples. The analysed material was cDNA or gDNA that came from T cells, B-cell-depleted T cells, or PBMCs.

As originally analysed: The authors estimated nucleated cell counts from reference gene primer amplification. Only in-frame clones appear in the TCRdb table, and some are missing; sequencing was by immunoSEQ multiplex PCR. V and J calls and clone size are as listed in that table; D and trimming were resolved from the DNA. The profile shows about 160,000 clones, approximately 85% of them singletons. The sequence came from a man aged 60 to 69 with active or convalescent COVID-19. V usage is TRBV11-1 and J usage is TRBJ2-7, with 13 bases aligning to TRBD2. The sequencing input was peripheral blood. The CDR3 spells CASSSGLAGNEQYF. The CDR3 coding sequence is TGTGCCAGCAGCTCGGGACTAGCGGGAAACGAGCAGTACTTC.